This T cell receptor (beta chain) was identified in a study of human T cells and chemical hapten exposure (dated by TCRdb to the early 2020s). Study-level background: For sensitization, 2% DPC in acetone was applied to a 2 cm by 2 cm area of upper inner arm skin. Patch tests used Finn chambers with 0.01% DPC on the upper back, scored after 6 days by International Contact Dermatitis Research Group standards. Throughout the approximately 26-week study period, patients were also given weekly therapeutic DPC doses on the scalp. Blood samples were taken from patients before sensitization (week 0) and at 2, 6 and about 24 weeks after DPC sensitization. The libraries were sequenced as a pool, and the TCR yield per sample differed mostly because of small variations in library volumes within the pool. Both TCR alpha and TCR beta chains were sequenced from each blood RNA sample. The mostly female patient cohort included alopecia areata with under or over 50% scalp involvement, alopecia totalis and alopecia universalis. Twenty-nine alopecia patients provided blood for TCR sequencing at one to four time points (pre-sensitization, 2, 6 and 24 weeks). In alopecia patients, the study followed how the peripheral blood TCR repertoire changed in vivo over primary and secondary sensitization to diphenylcyclopropenone (DPC), a hapten. General conclusions and limits of the study: Repeated subsampling changed both the strength of the expansion versus patch-test correlation and the threshold at which the correlation became significant. Significantly more large CDR3 similarity clusters were formed by expanded TCRs than by pre-sensitization or healthy control sets, consistent with antigen-driven responses. Alopecia, a presumed autoimmune disease, was present in all patients, so the immune response of the patients might differ from that of healthy individuals. The number of PT1 expanded TCRs positively correlated with patch test score, significant at thresholds 8, 16 and 32 but not 4. The number of TCRs above 1 in 1000 frequency did not change with DPC sensitization; there was no evidence of global repertoire structure alterations.

The time point label of this sample denotes: patch test 3, about 24 weeks after DPC sensitization. The intended sense of this specimen's treatment or condition label: therapeutic diphenylcyclopropenone sensitization with weekly scalp DPC. Total RNA was isolated from unfractionated whole blood collected in Tempus Blood RNA tubes. At every patch-test visit, the blood draw took place before the patch test was put on. Patients were eligible if aged 18 to 70, diagnosed with alopecia and judged suitable for DPC therapy, and pregnant patients were excluded. In its sample, this clonotype was seen a few times. Its target antigen remains unknown. Base qualities are not at hand, and no much larger clone is one base apart. The library was made by RACE. For sequencing, a NextSeq 500 was employed. During library preparation, unique molecular identifiers were attached to individual cDNA molecules so that TCRs could be counted in a quantitative, reproducible way. The original pipeline was this. The median number of TCRs per sample was some 100,000, ranging from roughly 20,000 to 700,000. V, J and CDR3 annotation of the TCR reads was performed with the Decombinator software suite. Every sample was subsampled to the same number of TCRs (28,000) for the PS versus PT1 abundance plots. TCRs were defined as expanded if absent before sensitization and observed at least eight times at the 2-week time point. TCRdb reanalyzed the raw reads on its own, using fastp at Q25 for trimming and MiXCR for clone calling, and kept in-frame beta chains. Entries are consolidated by CDR3 protein sequence, retaining the most common genes and DNA. Clone size and V and J calls follow TCRdb, not the original study. This sample holds roughly 39,000 distinct CDR3 sequences; roughly 13% were observed only once. The ten top clones hold about 2.3% of the sample.

In the germline V gene, CDR1 corresponds to SGDLS and CDR2 to YYNGEE. The CDR3, from cysteine to phenylalanine, totals 15 residues. Left in the record is the CDR3 DNA by itself, 45 bases read in frame from the first base. V lost 0 bases and J lost 0 bases; the stretch between them is 10 bases long. The receptor's source is a woman aged 40 to 49 with alopecia areata. Some clones in this sample may be carry-over from other donors' samples. Rearrangement joined TRBV9 to TRBJ2-7; D gene: possibly TRBD1, on 5 matching bases. Here the sequenced sample was whole blood, taken in connection with sensitization to the hapten diphenylcyclopropenone (DPC). The DNA sequence reads TGTGCCAGCAGCGTAGCGGTAGGGGCCTCCTACGAGCAGTACTTC. Translation gives CASSVAVGASYEQYF. Where the CDR3 stops, the reference TRBV9 and TRBJ2-7 genes take over; the full variable domain is DSGVTQTPKHLITATGQRVTLRCSPRSGDLSVYWYQQSLDQGLQFLIQYYNGEERAKGNILERFSAQQFPDLHSELNLSSLELGDSALYFCASSVAVGASYEQYFGPGTRLTVT.